This entry lists 28 T cell receptor beta chains sequenced from one sample in a study of T cell clones after liver transplantation. The data were produced by immunoSEQ multiplex PCR, yet TCRdb's version contains in-frame clones alone and is incomplete. The data contain about 78,000 clones, about 80% of them seen just once; the ten biggest clones take up over 0.45%. The source was CD4+ T cells from blood, collected before liver transplant. The receptors here all came from a human donor who received a liver transplant.

The count of this clone is one. The V call is TRBV7-9, the J call TRBJ2-7; a weak D match, TRBD2 (5 bases). Germline CDR1 is SEHNR and CDR2 is FQNEAQ (reference sequence). Trimming cost V 4 bases and J 5 bases, with 15 bases left between them. The CDR3 is made up of 14 amino acids. The CDR3 sequence: CASSSGSWRDEQYF. CDR3 DNA sequence: TGTGCCAGCAGCTCGGGATCCTGGCGGGACGAGCAGTACTTC.

This chain joins TRBV4-1 and TRBJ1-2, with TRBD1 as a possible D gene (5 bases). The V end was cut by 4 bases, the J end by 7 bases, with 13 bases between. The length of the CDR3 is 13 residues. CDR1 and CDR2 from the germline V gene are MGHRA and YSYEKL. DNA of the CDR3: TGCGCCAGCAGCCTCGGGGCGGGTTTTGGCTACACCTTC. It specifies CASSLGAGFGYTF.

V gene TRBV28 combines with J gene TRBJ2-7, with D maybe TRBD1 (6 bases). V lost 4 bases and J 3 bases, leaving 19 bases between the germline ends. The CDR3 extends over 16 amino acids. From germline, CDR1 is MDHEN and CDR2 SYDVKM. CDR3 in DNA: TGTGCCAGCAGTTATAAGTTTGGACGGACAGACTACGAGCAGTACTTC. It specifies CASSYKFGRTDYEQYF. Together with reference TRBV28 and TRBJ2-7, the CDR3 gives the full variable domain: DVKVTQSSRYLVKRTGEKVFLECVQDMDHENMFWYRQDPGLGLRLIYFSYDVKMKEKGDIPEGYSVSREKKERFSLILESASTNQTSMYLCASSYKFGRTDYEQYFGPGTRLTVT.

This chain connects TRBV5-4 to TRBJ2-1; D remains unclear. Germline loops: CDR1 SGHNT, CDR2 YYREEE (reference sequence). Trimming stripped 0 bases from V and 5 bases from J, with 12 bases between. This CDR3 spans 15 amino acids. The CDR3 nucleotides are TGTGCCAGCAGCTTGGAAAATCGGAGAAACAATGAGCAGTTCTTC. This sequence encodes CASSLENRRNNEQFF.

The chain is built from TRBV5-1 and TRBJ2-5, with D maybe TRBD2 (5 bases). Germline CDR1 and CDR2: SGHRS and YFSETQ. The CDR3 has 14 amino acids. Trimming shortened V by 3 bases and J by 0 bases, and 9 bases separated the two germline ends. The CDR3 nucleotides read TGCGCCAGCAGCTCGGGCGGGTACCAAGAGACCCAGTACTTC. Translation: CASSSGGYQETQYF. The variable domain in full, completed from reference TRBV5-1 and TRBJ2-5, reads KAGVTQTPRYLIKTRGQQVTLSCSPISGHRSVSWYQQTPGQGLQFLFEYFSETQRNKGNFPGRFSGRQFSNSRSEMNVSTLELGDSALYLCASSSGGYQETQYFGPGTRLLVL.

This CDR3 is CASSYSTGADGYTF. The CDR3 DNA sequence: TGTGCCAGCAGTTACTCGACAGGGGCAGATGGCTACACCTTC. The chain carries TRBV6-6 and TRBJ1-2; 8 nucleotides match TRBD1. This CDR3 is 14 amino acids long. The germline V gene has CDR1 MNHNY and CDR2 SVGAGI (reference sequence). V lost 0 bases, J lost 6 bases, and 3 bases stayed unmatched.

The V gene is TRBV5-4, the J gene TRBJ1-2; D uncertain. The CDR3 consists of 15 residues. Germline V gene data show CDR1 as SGHNT and CDR2 as YYREEE (reference sequence). The ends were cut back, 4 bases at V and 2 bases at J, with 15 bases in the middle. The CDR3 region is CASSGSDARNYGYTF. CDR3 in DNA: TGTGCCAGCAGCGGATCGGACGCTCGCAACTATGGCTACACCTTC.

This clone came up a few times. CDR3 nucleotide sequence: TGTGCCAGCTCACCGGACCAGTCAGATGGCTACACCTTC. Translating it yields CASSPDQSDGYTF. The chain employs TRBV18 and TRBJ1-2; D remains ambiguous. Germline V gives CDR1 KGHSH, CDR2 LQKENI. Trimming stripped 3 bases from V and 6 bases from J, with 11 bases between. The CDR3 is made up of 13 amino acids.

The genes are TRBV10-3 and TRBJ1-5; D gene uncertain. CDR1 is ENHRY and CDR2 is SYGVKD in the germline V gene. V was shortened by 5 bases and J by 0 bases, with 17 bases between the two germline ends. The length of the CDR3 is 17 residues. The CDR3 region is CAISKEVGRYSNQPQHF. The DNA of the CDR3 is TGTGCCATCAGTAAGGAAGTAGGCCGGTATAGCAATCAGCCCCAGCATTTT.

V gene TRBV9 combines with J gene TRBJ2-2, with D perhaps matching TRBD1 (6 bases). Trimming pared 3 bases from V and 3 bases from J, leaving 15 bases between. The CDR3 loop spans 16 amino acids. Looked up from germline, CDR1 is SGDLS and CDR2 is YYNGEE. The CDR3 loop reads CASSEQGMVDTGELFF. Written as DNA, the CDR3 is TGTGCCAGCAGCGAACAGGGCATGGTGGACACCGGGGAGCTGTTTTTT.

The chain links TRBV5-1 to TRBJ2-7; no reliable D call. Trimming shortened V by 7 bases and J by 0 bases, and 17 bases separated the two germline ends. The germline CDR1 and CDR2 sequences are SGHRS and YFSETQ. The CDR3 runs to 15 residues. CDR3 region: CASSSGFVSSYEQYF. The CDR3 DNA follows: TGCGCCAGCTCGTCCGGGTTCGTTAGCTCCTACGAGCAGTACTTC.

The rearrangement joins TRBV19 to TRBJ2-3; D is unclear. The CDR3 is 13 amino acids. With 5 bases removed from V and 5 bases from J, the gap between germline ends came to 11 bases. CDR1 is LNHDA and CDR2 is SQIVND in the germline V gene (reference sequence). The CDR3 spells CASSPPTLDTQYF. The DNA of the CDR3 is TGTGCCAGTAGTCCGCCTACGTTAGATACGCAGTATTTT.

V is TRBV28 and J is TRBJ2-7, with D possibly TRBD2 on 7 matching bases. Trimming stripped 5 bases from V and 2 bases from J, with 13 bases between. Germline V lookup: CDR1 MDHEN, CDR2 SYDVKM. The CDR3 sequence is 14 residues long. CDR3 in DNA: TGTGCCAGCAGTAGGGGGGGAGGACCCTACGAGCAGTACTTC. This translates into CASSRGGGPYEQYF. The complete variable domain, with remaining parts taken from reference TRBV28 and TRBJ2-7, reads DVKVTQSSRYLVKRTGEKVFLECVQDMDHENMFWYRQDPGLGLRLIYFSYDVKMKEKGDIPEGYSVSREKKERFSLILESASTNQTSMYLCASSRGGGPYEQYFGPGTRLTVT.

The rearrangement links TRBV6-5 to TRBJ1-2, with 9 positions matching TRBD1. The V gene's germline CDR1 is MNHEY and CDR2 SVGAGI. The CDR3 has 13 amino acids. Losses at the gene ends were 5 bases for V and 7 bases for J; bases not matched to a gene: 5. CDR3 sequence: CASSGRTGVGYTF. In nucleotides, the CDR3 is TGTGCCAGCAGTGGACGGACAGGGGTTGGCTACACCTTC.

This chain connects TRBV5-4 to TRBJ1-1; 10 positions agree with TRBD1. The CDR3 is 15 residues long. Germline CDR1 and CDR2: SGHNT and YYREEE (reference sequence). Germline trimming cut 4 bases from V and 4 bases from J; bases unmatched to any gene: 7. The CDR3 DNA follows: TGTGCCAGCAGCAGGCCGACAGGGGGCTTCACTGAAGCTTTCTTT. Encoded protein: CASSRPTGGFTEAFF.

The V call is TRBV2, the J call TRBJ1-1, with TRBD1 matching 9 bases. This CDR3 has 14 amino acids. The ends lost 6 bases at V and 1 base at J; junction bases unmatched: 3. The germline gives CDR1 SNHLY, CDR2 FYNNEI. DNA for the CDR3: TGTGCCAGCAGCCTACAGGGGGCGAACACTGAAGCTTTCTTT. Amino acids: CASSLQGANTEAFF.

The rearrangement uses TRBV7-2 and TRBJ2-2, with a possible D match to TRBD2 (6 bases). This CDR3 is 15 amino acids long. V was clipped by 6 bases and J by 2 bases, with 13 bases between them. In germline, CDR1 is SGHTA, CDR2 FQGNSA. In DNA, the CDR3 is TGTGCCAGCAGATTGGGACTTTATAACACCGGGGAGCTGTTTTTT. It translates to CASRLGLYNTGELFF. Drawing the rest from reference TRBV7-2 and TRBJ2-2, the complete variable domain is GAGVSQSPSNKVTEKGKDVELRCDPISGHTALYWYRQSLGQGLEFLIYFQGNSAPDKSGLPSDRFSAERTGGSVSTLTIQRTQQEDSAVYLCASRLGLYNTGELFFGEGSRLTVL.

Only a few counts were recorded for this clone. This rearrangement joins TRBV18 to TRBJ2-3; TRBD2 matches 9 bases. The CDR3 has 16 residues. With 4 bases clipped from V and 4 bases from J, the junction kept 9 bases outside the gene matches. Germline V gene sequence: CDR1 KGHSH, CDR2 LQKENI. The CDR3 DNA reads as TGTGCCAGCTCACGAGGGACTAGCAGACTGGCAGATACGCAGTATTTT. It codes for CASSRGTSRLADTQYF.

The chain has TRBV7-2 and TRBJ1-1; no definite D call. The CDR3 length is 14 residues. The germline V and J ends were trimmed by 1 base and 1 base, with 7 bases remaining between them. Looked up from germline, CDR1 is SGHTA and CDR2 is FQGNSA. CDR3 sequence reads: CASSLGRSNTEAFF. The CDR3 nucleotides read TGTGCCAGCAGCTTAGGGAGGTCGAACACTGAAGCTTTCTTT.

This clone was detected only a few times. The rearrangement joins TRBV28 to TRBJ1-2, with 7 bases aligning to TRBD1. The junction had 7 bases not matched to a gene; V was cut back by 3 bases and J by 3 bases. Germline V CDR1 and CDR2: MDHEN, SYDVKM. The CDR3 runs to 15 residues. CDR3 sequence (DNA): TGTGCCAGCAGTTTGGGGGGGACAGCCCACTATGGCTACACCTTC. Residues: CASSLGGTAHYGYTF.

The rearrangement links TRBV27 to TRBJ2-1, with 9 bases lining up with TRBD1. The CDR3 contains 16 residues. The germline gives CDR1 MNHEY, CDR2 SMNVEV (reference sequence). Trimming removed 7 bases from V and 7 bases from J; junction bases left unmatched: 14. The CDR3 sequence: CASTPDPGQGQNEQFF. CDR3 coding DNA: TGTGCCAGCACTCCAGATCCGGGACAGGGTCAGAATGAGCAGTTCTTC.

CDR3 bases: TGCAGTACAAAAGTAGCCGACGAGCAGTACTTC. This translates into CSTKVADEQYF. The genes are TRBV20-1 and TRBJ2-7, with unresolved D. Trimming stripped 8 bases from V and 5 bases from J, with 13 bases between. CDR1 is DFQATT and CDR2 is SNEGSKA in the germline V gene (reference sequence). The CDR3 runs to 11 residues.

V is TRBV27 and J is TRBJ2-5; D is unresolved. The germline gives CDR1 MNHEY, CDR2 SMNVEV (reference sequence). This CDR3 is built from 14 residues. The V and J ends lost 3 bases and 5 bases respectively, with 13 bases between them. The CDR3 sequence: CASSLVGNRETQYF. Here the CDR3 DNA reads TGTGCCAGCAGTTTGGTAGGAAATCGTGAGACCCAGTACTTC.

The V call is TRBV19, the J call TRBJ2-5; D gene ambiguous. The CDR3 consists of 11 residues. Germline V gene sequence: CDR1 LNHDA, CDR2 SQIVND (reference sequence). The V end lost 4 bases, the J end lost 5 bases, and 5 bases lay between the germline ends. The CDR3 nucleotides are TGTGCCAGTAGTACGAGGGAGACCCAGTACTTC. Its translation: CASSTRETQYF.

The rearrangement uses TRBV15 and TRBJ2-2, with D possibly TRBD2 on 6 matching bases. There are 17 residues in the CDR3. V dropped 0 bases and J dropped 1 base, with 12 bases sitting between them. Germline V gives CDR1 LNHNV, CDR2 YYDKDF (reference sequence). In nucleotides, the CDR3 is TGTGCCACCAGCAGAGATTTGGTCGGGAGGAACACCGGGGAGCTGTTTTTT. This gives the protein CATSRDLVGRNTGELFF.

The chain recombines TRBV25-1 with TRBJ1-1, with D perhaps matching TRBD1 (5 bases). The CDR3 has 12 residues. The V and J ends lost 8 bases and 5 bases respectively, with 12 bases between them. Germline V CDR1 and CDR2: MGHDK, SYGVNS. The CDR3 nucleotides are TGTGCCAGCCGGGGGGGGTCGACTGAAGCTTTCTTT. This translates into CASRGGSTEAFF.

The chain recombines TRBV5-4 with TRBJ1-2, with TRBD1 as a possible D gene (6 bases). The CDR3 extends over 13 amino acids. V lost 3 bases to trimming and J lost 6 bases, with 12 bases between them. Germline V gene data show CDR1 as SGHNT and CDR2 as YYREEE (reference sequence). This CDR3 is CASSSRDTDGYTF. CDR3 coding DNA: TGTGCCAGCAGCTCCCGGGACACCGATGGCTACACCTTC.

The V call is TRBV6-5, the J call TRBJ1-2; 7 positions agree with TRBD1. Germline V gene sequence: CDR1 MNHEY, CDR2 SVGAGI. V was clipped by 8 bases and J by 0 bases; unmatched bases: 6. The CDR3 contains 14 residues. CDR3 DNA sequence: TGTGCCAGCGGCAACAGGGGAGCTAACTATGGCTACACCTTC. Protein: CASGNRGANYGYTF.